Listed here are 22 T cell receptor beta chains from one sample, sequenced in a study of OX40 agonist ivuxolimab in advanced cancers. To prepare the library, the immunoSEQ multiplex PCR assay was applied. What TCRdb holds here is the immuneACCESS table cut down to in-frame rearrangements. Part of the clones is not present; checked against another copy, under half of the missing clones reflect an unresolved V gene, and the others are unexplained. This sample lists fewer than 40,000 clones; approximately 80% were detected once. The ten largest clones represent around 13% of the sample. The specimen comprised CD4+ or CD8+ T cells sorted from blood, sampled in a trial of the OX40 agonist ivuxolimab. Receptors originate from an adult with an advanced solid tumor such as melanoma, head and neck, liver or kidney cancer.

The chain recombines TRBV6-6 with TRBJ1-4; 7 bases map to TRBD1. This CDR3 is 15 amino acids long. Germline assignment: CDR1 MNHNY and CDR2 SVGAGI (reference sequence). V dropped 4 bases and J dropped 0; count of bases not matched to a gene: 2. The CDR3 here is CASSLQGSTNEKLFF. The CDR3 DNA reads TGTGCCAGCAGTTTACAGGGGTCAACTAATGAAAAACTGTTTTTT.

This chain links TRBV29-1 with TRBJ2-3; 8 bases line up with TRBD2. CDR3 length: 19 amino acids. Per the germline V gene, CDR1 is SQVTM and CDR2 is ANQGSEA. Trimming at V came to 0 bases and at J to 2 bases, leaving 16 bases not matched to a gene. The CDR3 DNA sequence: TGCAGCGTTGAAGATCTCAGGGGCGGGACTAGGACAATCACAGATACGCAGTATTTT. This translates into CSVEDLRGGTRTITDTQYF.

The chain has TRBV6-1 and TRBJ2-3, with D perhaps TRBD1 or TRBD2 (6 bases each). Germline loops: CDR1 MNHNS, CDR2 SASEGT. The germline V and J ends were trimmed by 2 bases and 6 bases, with 12 bases remaining between them. The CDR3 runs 14 residues. DNA of the CDR3: TGTGCCAGCAGTGAATCGGGGGCCCCCGATACGCAGTATTTT. Translation: CASSESGAPDTQYF.

The chain joins TRBV28 to TRBJ2-5; 7 bases are shared with TRBD2. This CDR3 region has 17 residues. The junction had 18 bases not matched to a gene; V was cut back by 6 bases and J by 5 bases. Germline V lookup: CDR1 MDHEN, CDR2 SYDVKM. The CDR3 region is CASSGVASGAFGETQYF. Here the CDR3 DNA reads TGTGCCAGCAGCGGCGTGGCTAGCGGAGCCTTCGGGGAGACCCAGTACTTC.

The chain is built from TRBV5-1 and TRBJ2-3; 8 positions match TRBD2. The CDR3 contains 18 residues. V shed 5 bases, J shed 0 bases, and the junction held 14 bases outside the gene matches. Germline V CDR1 and CDR2: SGHRS, YFSETQ. CDR3 nucleotide sequence: TGCGCCAGCAGGAACAGCGGGAGAGGGGGGATTAGCACAGATACGCAGTATTTT. Its translation: CASRNSGRGGISTDTQYF.

V gene TRBV19 combines with J gene TRBJ2-1; TRBD1 matches 7 bases. V dropped 5 bases and J dropped 2; count of bases not matched to a gene: 9. Germline-derived CDR1 and CDR2 are LNHDA and SQIVND (reference sequence). The CDR3 runs 16 residues. The CDR3 here is CASSQDRASPYNEQFF. The CDR3 region has the DNA TGTGCCAGTAGTCAAGACAGGGCAAGCCCCTACAATGAGCAGTTCTTC.

The rearrangement links TRBV9 to TRBJ2-3; D is uncertain. CDR1 and CDR2 (germline): SGDLS, YYNGEE. This CDR3 is built from 15 residues. Trimming took off 0 bases at V and 1 base at J, with 9 bases between the two ends. CDR3 sequence (DNA): TGTGCCAGCAGCGTAGAGGCCGCACGCACAGATACGCAGTATTTT. Translation gives CASSVEAARTDTQYF.

As DNA, the CDR3 is TGCGCCAGCAGCTCAACAGGGGGCGGCACTGAAGCTTTCTTT. It translates to CASSSTGGGTEAFF. The rearrangement links TRBV5-1 to TRBJ1-1; TRBD1 matches at 9 bases. The germline gives CDR1 SGHRS, CDR2 YFSETQ. Losses at the gene ends were 3 bases for V and 4 bases for J; bases not matched to a gene: 4. The CDR3 has 14 amino acids.

The rearrangement joins TRBV7-2 to TRBJ1-3; D may be TRBD1 (6 bases). Trimming removed 2 bases from V and 2 bases from J, with 16 bases in between. The CDR3 is 17 residues long. CDR1 is SGHTA and CDR2 is FQGNSA in the germline V gene. CDR3 sequence (DNA): TGTGCCAGCAGCTTATATAGGGGGGCAGTCGCTGGAAACACCATATATTTT. Encoded protein: CASSLYRGAVAGNTIYF.

The chain employs TRBV18 and TRBJ1-4; no clear D gene. V was clipped by 4 bases and J by 8 bases, with 11 bases between them. CDR3 length equals 13 residues. Looked up from germline, CDR1 is KGHSH and CDR2 is LQKENI. CDR3 sequence (DNA): TGTGCCAGCTCACTTTCTGTGGGGGAAAAACTGTTTTTT. It yields the protein CASSLSVGEKLFF.

The V call is TRBV30, the J call TRBJ1-1; D is unclear. Per the germline V gene, CDR1 is GTSNPN and CDR2 is SVGIG (reference sequence). The V and J ends lost 1 base and 0 bases respectively, with 12 bases between them. This CDR3 is built from 15 residues. CDR3 protein: CAWSASGFMNTEAFF. The CDR3 DNA reads TGTGCCTGGAGTGCGAGCGGCTTTATGAACACTGAAGCTTTCTTT.

V gene TRBV7-9 combines with J gene TRBJ2-6; D not certain. Germline CDR1 SEHNR, CDR2 FQNEAQ (reference sequence). The CDR3 is 15 amino acids. Between the trimmed V and J ends, which lost 5 bases and 1 base, there was a span of 9 bases. CDR3 residues: CASSPRGSGANVLTF. CDR3 DNA sequence: TGTGCCAGCAGCCCCCGTGGTTCTGGGGCCAACGTCCTGACTTTC. Together with reference TRBV7-9 and TRBJ2-6, the CDR3 gives the full variable domain: DTGVSQNPRHKITKRGQNVTFRCDPISEHNRLYWYRQTLGQGPEFLTYFQNEAQLEKSRLLSDRFSAERPKGSFSTLEIQRTEQGDSAMYLCASSPRGSGANVLTFGAGSRLTVL.

The chain combines TRBV28 with TRBJ2-2; D gene uncertain. CDR1 is MDHEN and CDR2 is SYDVKM in the germline V gene. The CDR3 is made up of 14 amino acids. Trimming took 1 base from V and 0 from J, leaving 3 bases between them. CDR3 sequence (DNA): TGTGCCAGCAGTTTATACGCGAACACCGGGGAGCTGTTTTTT. Protein sequence: CASSLYANTGELFF.

CDR3 in amino acids: CASSLGRQETQYF. DNA of the CDR3: TGTGCCAGCAGCTTGGGACGCCAAGAGACCCAGTACTTC. The chain couples TRBV7-2 to TRBJ2-5; tentatively, D is TRBD1 or TRBD2 (5 bases each). The CDR3 is made up of 13 amino acids. Germline lookup yields CDR1 SGHTA and CDR2 FQGNSA. The V and J ends lost 3 bases and 1 base respectively, with 6 bases between them.

The chain has TRBV29-1 and TRBJ2-3; 9 nucleotides align to TRBD2. The CDR3 spans 16 residues. V trimming: 0 bases; J trimming: 6 bases; junction bases outside the gene matches: 10. In germline, CDR1 is SQVTM, CDR2 ANQGSEA. The CDR3 is CSVEDEREARGDTQYF. In DNA form, the CDR3 reads TGCAGCGTTGAAGATGAGCGGGAGGCCCGCGGGGATACGCAGTATTTT.

This chain uses TRBV4-2 with TRBJ1-6; no reliable D call. Trimming cost V 0 bases and J 13 bases, with 10 bases left between them. The CDR3 has 13 amino acids. The germline V gene encodes CDR1 LGHNA and CDR2 YNFKEQ. CDR3 residues: CASSQDSLSPLHF. CDR3 coding DNA: TGTGCCAGCAGCCAAGATTCTTTATCGCCCCTCCACTTT.

The chain combines TRBV5-1 with TRBJ1-2; D unclear. Germline CDR1 is SGHRS and CDR2 is YFSETQ. Trimming took 0 bases from V and 1 from J, leaving 4 bases between them. The CDR3 extends over 13 amino acids. The CDR3 nucleotides are TGCGCCAGCAGCTTGGATGATAACTATGGCTACACCTTC. It yields the protein CASSLDDNYGYTF.

The V call is TRBV5-4, the J call TRBJ1-6; D is possibly TRBD1 (6 bases). Germline V gene data show CDR1 as SGHNT and CDR2 as YYREEE (reference sequence). V shed 4 bases and J shed 0 bases, with 11 bases lying between them. The CDR3 has 16 residues. CDR3 residues: CASSRSGDSYNSPLHF. The CDR3 nucleotides read TGTGCCAGCAGCAGGTCAGGGGACTCCTATAATTCACCCCTCCACTTT.

This clone appeared a single time. This chain connects TRBV9 to TRBJ2-1; D is uncertain. The CDR3 loop spans 16 amino acids. Germline values: CDR1 SGDLS, CDR2 YYNGEE. V lost 4 bases and J 4 bases, leaving 18 bases between the germline ends. This CDR3 reads CASSSQGQVEYNEQFF. CDR3 bases: TGTGCCAGCAGCTCCCAAGGGCAGGTCGAATACAATGAGCAGTTCTTC.

The genes are TRBV7-6 and TRBJ2-3, with 11 positions matching TRBD2. CDR1 and CDR2 (germline): SGHVS, FNYEAQ. V shed 4 bases and J 3 bases; nucleotides not matched to a gene: 3. The CDR3 has 15 residues. CDR3 sequence reads: CASSSIAGGTDTQYF. The CDR3 region has the DNA TGTGCCAGCAGCTCGATAGCGGGAGGGACAGATACGCAGTATTTT.

V gene TRBV6-5 combines with J gene TRBJ1-1; D unresolved. The CDR3 contains 12 residues. The V gene lost 6 bases and the J gene lost 0 bases, with 5 bases spanning the gap. Germline V gene data show CDR1 as MNHEY and CDR2 as SVGAGI. The DNA of the CDR3 is TGTGCCAGCAGCTCCGTGAACACTGAAGCTTTCTTT. Translation gives CASSSVNTEAFF.

The rearrangement joins TRBV7-2 to TRBJ2-7; D is possibly TRBD1 (6 bases). The length of the CDR3 is 16 residues. V was pared by 4 bases and J by 2 bases, with 18 bases between. In germline, CDR1 is SGHTA, CDR2 FQGNSA. Here the CDR3 reads CASSSIDRIGPYEQYF. The CDR3 bases are TGTGCCAGCAGCTCTATTGACAGGATTGGGCCCTACGAGCAGTACTTC.